The 21 T cell receptor beta chains below were found in one sample sequenced in a study of blood T cell repertoires in COVID-19. Clones were sequenced by immunoSEQ multiplex PCR, and TCRdb holds only the in-frame ones, with some missing. The sample has some 110,000 clones; around nine tenths are singletons. The sample comprised peripheral blood. The receptor set was obtained from a man in his forties with acute or convalescent COVID-19.

The rearrangement links TRBV19 to TRBJ1-4, with D unclear. The V end was cut by 3 bases, the J end by 5 bases, with 10 bases between. Germline CDR1 LNHDA, CDR2 SQIVND (reference sequence). The CDR3 spans 14 residues. The CDR3: CASSIEPLNEKLFF. The DNA for the CDR3 is TGTGCCAGTAGTATCGAGCCCCTGAATGAAAAACTGTTTTTT.

The chain recombines TRBV3-1 (or the pseudogene TRBV3-2) with TRBJ2-2; D may be TRBD2 (5 bases). Germline CDR1 LGHDT, CDR2 YNNKEL (reference sequence). This CDR3 spans 16 amino acids. V lost 2 bases to trimming and J lost 4 bases, with 14 bases between them. DNA of the CDR3: TGTGCCAGCAGCCAATCCGCCGGGATTCCCACCGGGGAGCTGTTTTTT. Translation gives CASSQSAGIPTGELFF.

A few counts support this clone. The chain has TRBV6-5 and TRBJ2-3; 7 positions agree with TRBD1. In germline, CDR1 is MNHEY, CDR2 SVGAGI. V shed 10 bases, J shed 1 base, and the junction held 8 bases outside the gene matches. The CDR3 sequence is 14 residues long. CDR3 coding DNA: TGTGCCACCCGGGACAGCAAAGGCACAGATACGCAGTATTTT. Protein: CATRDSKGTDTQYF.

This clone was seen once. The rearrangement uses TRBV5-8 and TRBJ2-7; D might be TRBD1 (6 bases). The V and J ends lost 4 bases and 3 bases respectively, with 14 bases between them. The CDR3 is 14 residues long. The V gene's germline CDR1 is SGHTS and CDR2 YDEGEE. The DNA of the CDR3 is TGTGCCAGCAGCCCAGCCGGGACATTCTACGAGCAGTACTTC. Its protein product is CASSPAGTFYEQYF. The full variable domain, with the rest looked up from reference TRBV5-8 and TRBJ2-7, is EAGVTQSPTHLIKTRGQQATLRCSPISGHTSVYWYQQALGLGLQFLLWYDEGEERNRGNFPPRFSGRQFPNYSSELNVNALELEDSALYLCASSPAGTFYEQYFGPGTRLTVT.

The J gene is TRBJ1-2, the V gene TRBV6-1, with D perhaps TRBD1 (5 bases). V lost 1 base and J lost 8, with 11 bases in between. CDR3 length: 13 residues. The V gene's germline CDR1 is MNHNS and CDR2 SASEGT. DNA for the CDR3: TGTGCCAGCAGTGAAGGCCTGGGGGGAGGCTACACCTTC. As protein: CASSEGLGGGYTF.

The chain has TRBV4-2 and TRBJ2-3, with D possibly matching TRBD2 (5 bases). This CDR3 comprises 15 residues. Germline CDR1 reads LGHNA; CDR2 reads YNFKEQ. The V end lost 1 base, the J end lost 0 bases, and 8 bases lay between the germline ends. Here the CDR3 reads CASSQAGFSTDTQYF. CDR3 in DNA: TGTGCCAGCAGCCAAGCGGGGTTCAGCACAGATACGCAGTATTTT.

This chain joins TRBV18 and TRBJ1-2; TRBD1 is a possible D gene (5 bases). The germline V gene has CDR1 KGHSH and CDR2 LQKENI. This CDR3 has 15 residues. Trimming left V 0 bases short and J 4 bases short, with 12 bases between. CDR3 protein: CASSPPPGLGYGYTF. The CDR3 DNA reads TGTGCCAGCTCACCACCTCCAGGGCTCGGCTATGGCTACACCTTC.

The V call is TRBV6-5, the J call TRBJ1-5; 8 nucleotides match TRBD1. The germline V gene encodes CDR1 MNHEY and CDR2 SVGAGI. V shed 10 bases and J 3 bases; nucleotides not matched to a gene: 8. This CDR3 comprises 14 residues. DNA for the CDR3: TGTGCCACCGCTGGGGACAGGTACAATCAGCCCCAGCATTTT. It translates to CATAGDRYNQPQHF.

The rearrangement uses TRBV4-3 and TRBJ1-6; D ambiguous. CDR3 length equals 18 residues. V lost 0 bases to trimming and J lost 0 bases, with 12 bases between them. Germline loops: CDR1 LGHNA, CDR2 YSLEER. CDR3 amino acids: CASSQDVPGSSYNSPLHF. The CDR3, as DNA: TGCGCCAGCAGCCAAGATGTCCCTGGGAGCTCCTATAATTCACCCCTCCACTTT.

The chain uses TRBV9 and TRBJ2-3; D is unresolved. Germline loops: CDR1 SGDLS, CDR2 YYNGEE. The CDR3 totals 16 residues. V was trimmed by 0 bases and J by 0 bases, leaving 11 bases between them. CDR3 sequence: CASSVVPGFSTDTQYF. In DNA, the CDR3 is TGTGCCAGCAGCGTAGTACCCGGGTTTAGCACAGATACGCAGTATTTT. The entire variable domain, with the rest obtained from reference TRBV9 and TRBJ2-3, is as follows: DSGVTQTPKHLITATGQRVTLRCSPRSGDLSVYWYQQSLDQGLQFLIQYYNGEERAKGNILERFSAQQFPDLHSELNLSSLELGDSALYFCASSVVPGFSTDTQYFGPGTRLTVL.

This chain joins TRBV5-1 and TRBJ2-1; possibly TRBD2 for D (6 bases). The CDR3 is 14 amino acids. CDR1 and CDR2 (germline): SGHRS, YFSETQ. Trimming took 0 bases from V and 8 from J, leaving 12 bases between them. In nucleotides, the CDR3 is TGCGCCAGCAGCTTGGTGGCTAGCGTCGATGAGCAGTTCTTC. Translation gives CASSLVASVDEQFF.

The V gene is TRBV12-3 or TRBV12-4, the J gene TRBJ1-1; D gene uncertain. V was trimmed by 7 bases and J by 3 bases, leaving 6 bases between them. The CDR3 runs 11 residues. The CDR3 sequence is CASTLYTEAFF. The CDR3 DNA follows: TGTGCCAGCACCCTATACACTGAAGCTTTCTTT.

The chain links TRBV5-1 to TRBJ2-5; 13 bases are a match to TRBD2. From germline, CDR1 is SGHRS and CDR2 YFSETQ. J lost 2 bases, V lost 4 bases, and 5 bases had no gene match. This CDR3 is 16 amino acids long. For the CDR3, the DNA is TGCGCCAGCAGCACGGGACTAGCGGGGCCACAAGAGACCCAGTACTTC. Translation: CASSTGLAGPQETQYF. Looking up the rest from reference TRBV5-1 and TRBJ2-5 gives the full variable domain: KAGVTQTPRYLIKTRGQQVTLSCSPISGHRSVSWYQQTPGQGLQFLFEYFSETQRNKGNFPGRFSGRQFSNSRSEMNVSTLELGDSALYLCASSTGLAGPQETQYFGPGTRLLVL.

This chain uses TRBV7-2 with TRBJ1-5; tentative D call: TRBD1 (6 bases). The V and J ends lost 5 bases and 0 bases respectively, with 11 bases between them. CDR1 and CDR2 from the germline V gene are SGHTA and FQGNSA. CDR3 length: 15 residues. CDR3 nucleotide sequence: TGTGCCAGCAGCCAGACAGGTAATAGCAATCAGCCCCAGCATTTT. It encodes CASSQTGNSNQPQHF.

The rearrangement links TRBV7-2 to TRBJ1-1; 7 positions agree with TRBD1. V was clipped by 4 bases and J by 6 bases; unmatched bases: 8. CDR3 length: 14 amino acids. Per the germline V gene, CDR1 is SGHTA and CDR2 is FQGNSA. The CDR3 sequence: CASSSDRVIPEAFF. In DNA form, the CDR3 reads TGTGCCAGCAGCTCAGACAGGGTTATCCCTGAAGCTTTCTTT. Complete variable domain (other parts from reference TRBV7-2 and TRBJ1-1): GAGVSQSPSNKVTEKGKDVELRCDPISGHTALYWYRQSLGQGLEFLIYFQGNSAPDKSGLPSDRFSAERTGGSVSTLTIQRTQQEDSAVYLCASSSDRVIPEAFFGQGTRLTVV.

The V and J genes are TRBV3-1 (or the pseudogene TRBV3-2) and TRBJ2-3; the D is unclear. This CDR3 has 15 residues. V dropped 0 bases and J dropped 0 bases, with 7 bases sitting between them. Germline CDR1 reads LGHDT; CDR2 reads YNNKEL (reference sequence). CDR3 amino acids: CASSQERLSTDTQYF. In nucleotides, the CDR3 is TGTGCCAGCAGCCAAGAGCGGCTGAGCACAGATACGCAGTATTTT.

This clone was seen a handful of times. The chain carries TRBV11-2 and TRBJ2-5, with unresolved D. Trimming shortened V by 3 bases and J by 2 bases, and 10 bases separated the two germline ends. CDR1 SGHAT and CDR2 FQNNGV come from the germline V gene. The CDR3 covers 14 residues. This CDR3 reads CASSFISVQETQYF. CDR3 DNA: TGTGCCAGCAGCTTTATAAGCGTACAAGAGACCCAGTACTTC.

The chain carries TRBV4-2 and TRBJ2-5; perhaps TRBD2 as D (7 bases). The germline CDR1 and CDR2 sequences are LGHNA and YNFKEQ. CDR3 length: 14 residues. Trimming took off 2 bases at V and 3 bases at J, with 10 bases between the two ends. The CDR3 loop reads CASSQLGGEETQYF. In DNA, the CDR3 is TGTGCCAGCAGCCAATTAGGGGGGGAAGAGACCCAGTACTTC.

V gene TRBV19 combines with J gene TRBJ1-5; tentatively, D is TRBD1 (5 bases). V lost 6 bases to trimming and J lost 5 bases, with 11 bases between them. This CDR3 is built from 13 residues. Germline V gives CDR1 LNHDA, CDR2 SQIVND (reference sequence). CDR3 in amino acids: CASRGAGYQPQHF. Here the CDR3 DNA reads TGTGCCAGTAGGGGCGCAGGGTATCAGCCCCAGCATTTT.

The rearrangement uses TRBV4-2 and TRBJ1-3; TRBD1 might be the D (5 bases). V was pared by 1 base and J by 8 bases, with 12 bases between. The CDR3 has 14 residues. Germline V CDR1 and CDR2: LGHNA, YNFKEQ. CDR3 sequence (DNA): TGTGCCAGCAGCCAAGGGACCCAAGGGGACACCATATATTTT. Amino acid sequence: CASSQGTQGDTIYF.

The chain employs TRBV6-1 and TRBJ2-5, with a tentative D call TRBD1 (6 bases). The CDR3 loop spans 16 amino acids. V lost 4 bases to trimming and J lost 5 bases, with 20 bases between them. CDR1 is MNHNS, CDR2 SASEGT, per germline. Here the CDR3 DNA reads TGTGCCAGCAGTGCTCGACCGGGACAATTAGGGGAGACCCAGTACTTC. It is translated as CASSARPGQLGETQYF.